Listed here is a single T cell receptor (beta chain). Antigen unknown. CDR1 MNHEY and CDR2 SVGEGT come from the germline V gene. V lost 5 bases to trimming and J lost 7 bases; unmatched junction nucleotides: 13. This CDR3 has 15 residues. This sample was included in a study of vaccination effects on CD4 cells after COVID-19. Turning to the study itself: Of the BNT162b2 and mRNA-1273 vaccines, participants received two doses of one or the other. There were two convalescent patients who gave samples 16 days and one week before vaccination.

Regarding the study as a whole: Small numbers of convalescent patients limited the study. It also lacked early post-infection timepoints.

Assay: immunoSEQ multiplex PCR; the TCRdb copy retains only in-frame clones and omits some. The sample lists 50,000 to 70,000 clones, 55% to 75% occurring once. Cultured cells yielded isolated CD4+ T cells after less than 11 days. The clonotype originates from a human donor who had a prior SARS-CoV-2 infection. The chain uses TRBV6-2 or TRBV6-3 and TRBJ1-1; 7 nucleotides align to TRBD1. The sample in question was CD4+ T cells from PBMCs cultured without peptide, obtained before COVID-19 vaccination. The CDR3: CASSRTPTGDFEAFF. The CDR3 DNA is TGTGCCAGCAGTCGCACTCCCACAGGGGACTTTGAAGCTTTCTTT.